These 18 T cell receptor beta chains were all obtained from the same sample, sequenced in a study of monozygotic twins with inflammatory bowel disease. TCRdb re-called the 5' RACE reads and gives one entry per CDR3 protein, without DNA. The sample table sets out some 300,000 distinct CDR3 sequences. The material sequenced was blood. These receptors all come from a human donor with ulcerative colitis or Crohn's disease, or a healthy co-twin of an affected twin (not recorded which).

This chain uses TRBV19 with TRBJ1-2; checking the TCRdb D call of TRBD1 is not possible without DNA. CDR1 LNHDA and CDR2 SQIVND come from the germline V gene (reference sequence). The CDR3 is 14 residues long. This CDR3 reads CASSITRGDYGYTF.

The chain recombines TRBV7-3 with TRBJ2-3; TCRdb picks TRBD1, but there is no DNA to check that call. The CDR3 is made up of 14 amino acids. CDR1 and CDR2 from the germline V gene are SGHTA and FQGTGA. CDR3 protein: CASSLYGRTDTQYF.

This chain uses TRBV3-1 with TRBJ2-3; TCRdb's D call of TRBD2 is untestable without DNA. The CDR3 spans 16 residues. Germline CDR1 LGHDT, CDR2 YNNKEL (reference sequence). CDR3: CASSQLSGRRWDTQYF.

This chain uses TRBV5-1 with TRBJ2-3; the TRBD2 assignment by TCRdb is unverifiable without DNA. CDR3 length: 14 amino acids. CDR1 is SGHRS, CDR2 YFSETQ, per germline. This CDR3 reads CASSVSSGTDTQYF.

The chain joins TRBV7-2 to TRBJ2-1; TCRdb returns TRBD1, unconfirmable since there is no DNA. The CDR3 sequence is 16 residues long. Per the germline V gene, CDR1 is SGHTA and CDR2 is FQGNSA. The CDR3 reads CASSLPGGRLSNEQFF.

The rearrangement uses TRBV18 and TRBJ2-6; the TCRdb D gene call, TRBD2, has no DNA to confirm it. Germline CDR1 KGHSH, CDR2 LQKENI. The CDR3 runs 19 residues. The CDR3 is CASSPVVQAANSGANVLTF. Together with reference TRBV18 and TRBJ2-6, the CDR3 gives the full variable domain: NAGVMQNPRHLVRRRGQEARLRCSPMKGHSHVYWYRQLPEEGLKFMVYLQKENIIDESGMPKERFSAEFPKEGPSILRIQQVVRGDSAAYFCASSPVVQAANSGANVLTFGAGSRLTVL.

This sequence joins TRBV7-2 and TRBJ1-3. Germline V lookup: CDR1 SGHTA, CDR2 FQGNSA. The CDR3 loop spans 14 amino acids. The CDR3: CASSLGVAGNTIYF. The whole variable domain, filled in from reference TRBV7-2 and TRBJ1-3, reads GAGVSQSPSNKVTEKGKDVELRCDPISGHTALYWYRQSLGQGLEFLIYFQGNSAPDKSGLPSDRFSAERTGGSVSTLTIQRTQQEDSAVYLCASSLGVAGNTIYFGEGSWLTVV.

V gene TRBV7-2 combines with J gene TRBJ1-1; without DNA, the TCRdb call of TRBD1 cannot be checked. This CDR3 spans 15 amino acids. Germline V gene sequence: CDR1 SGHTA, CDR2 FQGNSA. The CDR3 loop is CASSLTHRDTREAFF.

The gene calls are TRBV11-1 and TRBJ2-7; checking the TCRdb D call of TRBD1 is not possible without DNA. Per the germline V gene, CDR1 is SGHAT and CDR2 is FQDESV (reference sequence). The CDR3 is 15 residues long. The CDR3 loop is CASSLRSGGTYEQYF.

The chain is built from TRBV19 and TRBJ2-3. Germline-derived CDR1 and CDR2 are LNHDA and SQIVND (reference sequence). This CDR3 region has 13 residues. CDR3 loop: CASSPTQLDTQYF.

The chain combines TRBV5-1 with TRBJ2-1; the D call from TCRdb, TRBD2, cannot be confirmed without DNA. The CDR3 contains 16 residues. The germline V gene has CDR1 SGHRS and CDR2 YFSETQ. The CDR3 here is CASSPRTSGGLDEQFF.

This chain connects TRBV6-5 to TRBJ2-1; lacking DNA, the TRBD1 call made by TCRdb goes unchecked. Germline V gene lookup returns CDR1 MNHEY and CDR2 SVGAGI. The CDR3 spans 13 residues. The CDR3 protein is CASRDTGDNEQFF.

The chain employs TRBV5-1 and TRBJ2-2. Germline V gene data show CDR1 as SGHRS and CDR2 as YFSETQ. The CDR3 consists of 13 residues. The CDR3 is CASSSMSTGELFF.

V is TRBV13 and J is TRBJ1-2; TCRdb calls TRBD1, which cannot be checked without DNA. Germline CDR1 PRHDT, CDR2 FYEKMQ (reference sequence). This CDR3 contains 15 residues. CDR3 residues: CASSQGQGGLHGYTF. Full variable domain (missing parts from reference TRBV13 and TRBJ1-2): AAGVIQSPRHLIKEKRETATLKCYPIPRHDTVYWYQQGPGQDPQFLISFYEKMQSDKGSIPDRFSAQQFSDYHSELNMSSLELGDSALYFCASSQGQGGLHGYTFGSGTRLTVV.

The chain uses TRBV7-8 and TRBJ1-4; TCRdb's D call of TRBD1 is untestable without DNA. The CDR3 loop spans 18 amino acids. Germline loops: CDR1 SGHVS, CDR2 FQNEAQ. The CDR3 sequence: CASSYRQGGIGANEKLFF. Variable domain in full (rest from reference TRBV7-8 and TRBJ1-4): GAGVSQSPRYKVAKRGQDVALRCDPISGHVSLFWYQQALGQGPEFLTYFQNEAQLDKSGLPSDRFFAERPEGSVSTLKIQRTQQEDSAVYLCASSYRQGGIGANEKLFFGSGTQLSVL.

The V and J genes are TRBV7-2 and TRBJ2-2; TCRdb selects TRBD1, and the lack of DNA leaves this call unchecked. Germline V lookup: CDR1 SGHTA, CDR2 FQGNSA. The CDR3 sequence is 13 residues long. CDR3 loop: CASIPGNTGELFF.

V and J are TRBV11-2 and TRBJ2-1; TCRdb proposes TRBD2, but this gene call is untestable without DNA. The CDR3 consists of 18 residues. Germline V CDR1 and CDR2: SGHAT, FQNNGV. The CDR3 loop is CASSLRGVRGGSYNEQFF.

The chain has TRBV20-1 and TRBJ2-2; the D gene TCRdb calls, TRBD2, cannot be checked with no DNA. Germline V gives CDR1 DFQATT, CDR2 SNEGSKA (reference sequence). The CDR3 spans 14 residues. CDR3 sequence: CSARGLAGVRELFF.